This T cell receptor (beta chain) was sequenced for a study of vaccination effects on CD4 cells after COVID-19. Study context: Sampling occurred a median 72 days post second dose, range 14 to 241.

TCRdb's table, derived via immunoSEQ multiplex PCR, lists solely in-frame clones and lacks some. Of roughly 59,000 clones detected, just under 80% appear once; the ten largest clones hold about 2.1%. This clone has only a few counts. The antigen remains undetermined. Trimming left V 0 bases short and J 2 bases short, with 11 bases between. Germline CDR1 is ENHRY and CDR2 is SYGVKD. The CDR3 contains 16 residues. Within the ViraFEST assay, antigen-specific CD4+ T cells underwent expansion with viral peptide pools prior to sequencing. Isolation of CD4+ T cells took place after about ten days of culture. Each participant was given two doses of one vaccine (BNT162b2 or mRNA-1273). The vaccine recipients had no prior SARS-CoV-2 infection, with negative nucleocapsid antibodies.

V usage is TRBV10-3 and J usage is TRBJ1-5; D remains unclear. This TCR was sampled from a human donor who received a COVID-19 vaccine. The sample in question was CD4+ T cells from PBMCs cultured with HCoV-OC43 spike peptides, obtained after COVID-19 vaccination. The subset is: HCoV-OC43 spike overlapping peptide pool stimulation. In nucleotides, the CDR3 is TGTGCCATCAGTGAGTCGGAGGGCTGGGGCAATCAGCCCCAGCATTTT. Protein: CAISESEGWGNQPQHF.